Presented here are 3 T cell receptor beta chains from one specimen sequenced in a study of Ad26.COV2.S vaccination and SARS-CoV-2 variants. Documented treatment: around 19 received Ad26.COV2.S at low or high dose, single or two shots; roughly five received placebo; per-sample allocation not given. Each sample was drawn 63 days after the first injection (of vaccine or placebo). TCRdb's copy holds only in-frame clones and misses some; the assay was immunoSEQ multiplex PCR. Of about 330,000 clones listed, 75% to 90% were seen once; the top ten hold about 5%. The material was peripheral blood, obtained in a trial of Ad26.COV2.S vaccine versus placebo. These receptors were collected from a person aged 18-60 years who received the Ad26.COV2.S COVID-19 vaccine or a placebo.

On this clone: The sample has other DNA sequences that encode this CDR3 too. The J gene is TRBJ2-3, the V gene TRBV7-2; D remains unclear. Germline CDR1 is SGHTA and CDR2 is FQGNSA. This CDR3 region has 13 residues. V was trimmed by 3 bases and J by 3 bases, leaving 7 bases between them. In DNA, the CDR3 is TGTGCCAGCAGCTTGGGCTTTACAGATACGCAGTATTTT. Translated, it gives CASSLGFTDTQYF.

This clone was seen once. The identical CDR3 is also encoded by other nucleotide sequences in the sample. The V gene is TRBV19, the J gene TRBJ2-7; 9 nucleotides match TRBD1. V lost 9 bases to trimming and J lost 3 bases; unmatched junction nucleotides: 6. In germline, CDR1 is LNHDA, CDR2 SQIVND (reference sequence). The CDR3 has 13 amino acids. The CDR3 nucleotides read TGTGCCAGCACGGGACAGGGAGGCTACGAGCAGTACTTC. Protein product: CASTGQGGYEQYF.

This chain links TRBV5-1 with TRBJ2-5; D may be TRBD2 (5 bases). Trimming removed 4 bases from V and 7 bases from J, with 20 bases in between. CDR1 SGHRS and CDR2 YFSETQ come from the germline V gene. CDR3 length: 15 residues. The CDR3 loop is CASSDRETGTATQYF. As DNA, the CDR3 is TGCGCCAGCAGCGACCGAGAGACGGGAACCGCGACCCAGTACTTC. Based on the CDR3 plus reference TRBV5-1 and TRBJ2-5, the full variable domain is KAGVTQTPRYLIKTRGQQVTLSCSPISGHRSVSWYQQTPGQGLQFLFEYFSETQRNKGNFPGRFSGRQFSNSRSEMNVSTLELGDSALYLCASSDRETGTATQYFGPGTRLLVL.